This TCR beta chain was recovered during a study of identical twins. Study observations and caveats: Less excess twin sharing appeared in beta out-of-frame sequences. Out-of-frame alpha sequences that twins shared showed excess low generation probability. Conclusions leaned on cross-sectional statistical analysis and did not track the same donors over time.

TCRdb re-analysed the 5' RACE reads in MiXCR, keeping a single row per CDR3 protein. The table shows approximately 890,000 distinct CDR3 sequences, with over 9% occurring only once. All donors comprised healthy Caucasians. This clonotype was detected only a few times. The antigen is undetermined. The ends were cut back, 0 bases at V and 10 bases at J, with 10 bases in the middle. Per germline, CDR1 MNHEY and CDR2 SVGAGI. This CDR3 contains 13 residues. These data were likewise used in another study, on yellow fever vaccine responses in identical twins.

This TCR came from a woman under 30 in good health. This rearrangement joins TRBV6-5 to TRBJ2-1; D gene unclear. Specimen: PBMCs. CDR3 sequence (DNA): TGTGCCAGCAGTTACTCGACGGCTGGAGAGCAGTTCTTC. Translating it yields CASSYSTAGEQFF.